This is a list of T cell receptor beta chains from one sample in a study of T cell responses to AZD1222 COVID-19 vaccine. Clones were sequenced by immunoSEQ multiplex PCR, and TCRdb holds only the in-frame ones, with some missing. The profile covers 110,000 to 150,000 clones, with about 89% appearing a single time and approximately 4.8% taken by the ten largest. Sequenced here: peripheral blood, sampled on day 0 of AZD1222 vaccination. The source of these receptors is an adult in good health. Both conserved end residues are part of each CDR3. The order of the fields is clone size, CDR3 length, V gene, D gene, J gene, CDR3 DNA, CDR3 protein. A D gene is named only where the DNA matches it firmly. Expanded clones are given a class, and other clones once, few, many or no size at all.

clone size: few
CDR3 length: 13
V gene: TRBV12-3/TRBV12-4
D gene: NA
J gene: TRBJ2-1
CDR3 DNA: TGTGCCAGCAGTCCCGACATTTACAATGAGCAGTTCTTC
CDR3 protein: CASSPDIYNEQFF

clone size: NA
CDR3 length: 16
V gene: TRBV7-9
D gene: NA
J gene: TRBJ2-6
CDR3 DNA: TGTGCCAGCAGCTCCGCCATGGCTTCTGGGGCCAACGTCCTGACTTTC
CDR3 protein: CASSSAMASGANVLTF

clone size: few
CDR3 length: 14
V gene: TRBV6-2/TRBV6-3
D gene: NA
J gene: TRBJ2-5
CDR3 DNA: TGTGCCAGCAGTTACTCGAAGCTCCGGGAGACCCAGTACTTC
CDR3 protein: CASSYSKLRETQYF

clone size: NA
CDR3 length: 17
V gene: TRBV4-2
D gene: TRBD1
J gene: TRBJ1-5
CDR3 DNA: TGTGCCAGCAGCCTAAGCTATGGGACAGCGAGCTTTCAGCCCCAGCATTTT
CDR3 protein: CASSLSYGTASFQPQHF

clone size: NA
CDR3 length: 13
V gene: TRBV3-1/TRBV3-2
D gene: NA
J gene: TRBJ2-7
CDR3 DNA: TGTGCCAGCAGCCGACTACGGGGAAACGAGCAGTACTTC
CDR3 protein: CASSRLRGNEQYF

clone size: NA
CDR3 length: 15
V gene: TRBV11-1
D gene: NA
J gene: TRBJ1-2
CDR3 DNA: TGTGCCAGCAGCCCCCGGGAGATCGGCTACTATGGCTACACCTTC
CDR3 protein: CASSPREIGYYGYTF

clone size: NA
CDR3 length: 11
V gene: TRBV7-9
D gene: NA
J gene: TRBJ1-1
CDR3 DNA: TGTGCCGGAGGCGAGGGGGGTGAAGCTTTCTTT
CDR3 protein: CAGGEGGEAFF

clone size: NA
CDR3 length: 17
V gene: TRBV29-1
D gene: TRBD1
J gene: TRBJ1-2
CDR3 DNA: TGCAGCGTGGAGGGACAGGGGGCCACCTGGACTAACTATGGCTACACCTTC
CDR3 protein: CSVEGQGATWTNYGYTF

clone size: NA
CDR3 length: 15
V gene: TRBV5-8
D gene: NA
J gene: TRBJ1-2
CDR3 DNA: TGTGCCAGCAGCTTAGGACAGACGGGCGTCTATGGCTACACCTTC
CDR3 protein: CASSLGQTGVYGYTF

clone size: NA
CDR3 length: 17
V gene: TRBV21-1
D gene: NA
J gene: TRBJ2-7
CDR3 DNA: TGTGCCAGCAGCAAAGCTCTTCGGGTTTTGTTGACCTACGAGCAGTACTTC
CDR3 protein: CASSKALRVLLTYEQYF

clone size: NA
CDR3 length: 14
V gene: TRBV15
D gene: NA
J gene: TRBJ2-7
CDR3 DNA: TGTGCCACCAGCAGAGATTTGGGATCCTACGAGCAGTACTTC
CDR3 protein: CATSRDLGSYEQYF

clone size: NA
CDR3 length: 15
V gene: TRBV7-2
D gene: NA
J gene: TRBJ1-1
CDR3 DNA: TGTGCCAGCAGCTCAGAACGGGGGATTCGGACTGAAGCTTTCTTT
CDR3 protein: CASSSERGIRTEAFF

clone size: NA
CDR3 length: 12
V gene: TRBV12-3/TRBV12-4
D gene: TRBD1
J gene: TRBJ1-1
CDR3 DNA: TGTGCCAGCAGCCTTACAGGGGTTAGAGCTTTCTTT
CDR3 protein: CASSLTGVRAFF

clone size: NA
CDR3 length: 12
V gene: TRBV6-6
D gene: NA
J gene: TRBJ2-2
CDR3 DNA: TGTGCCAGCTTAACTGCCTCAGGGGAGCTGTTTTTT
CDR3 protein: CASLTASGELFF

clone size: NA
CDR3 length: 14
V gene: TRBV7-2
D gene: NA
J gene: TRBJ1-5
CDR3 DNA: TGTGCCAGCAGCTTAGGGCAGGGTGATCAGCCCCAGCATTTT
CDR3 protein: CASSLGQGDQPQHF

clone size: NA
CDR3 length: 12
V gene: TRBV6-5
D gene: NA
J gene: TRBJ1-1
CDR3 DNA: TGTGCCAGCAGTTACGGGCAGGGAGTAGCTTTCTTT
CDR3 protein: CASSYGQGVAFF

clone size: NA
CDR3 length: 13
V gene: TRBV27
D gene: TRBD1
J gene: TRBJ1-1
CDR3 DNA: TGTGCCAGCAGGGGGACAGGGGGCACTGAAGCTTTCTTT
CDR3 protein: CASRGTGGTEAFF

clone size: NA
CDR3 length: 16
V gene: TRBV23-1
D gene: NA
J gene: TRBJ1-5
CDR3 DNA: TGCGCCAGCAGTCTAGTTCTAGGTGGTAGCAATCAGCCCCAGCATTTT
CDR3 protein: CASSLVLGGSNQPQHF

clone size: NA
CDR3 length: 15
V gene: TRBV10-2
D gene: TRBD2
J gene: TRBJ2-7
CDR3 DNA: TGCGCCAGCAGGGGATTAGCGGGGGTTAACTACGAGCAGTACTTC
CDR3 protein: CASRGLAGVNYEQYF

clone size: NA
CDR3 length: 13
V gene: TRBV19
D gene: TRBD1
J gene: TRBJ2-4
CDR3 DNA: TGTGCCAGTGAGAGGACAGGGACAGCAGTTCAGTACTTC
CDR3 protein: CASERTGTAVQYF

clone size: NA
CDR3 length: 14
V gene: TRBV7-2
D gene: TRBD1
J gene: TRBJ1-2
CDR3 DNA: TGTGCCAGCAGCTTCCGGGACAGGGAGAATGGCTACACCTTC
CDR3 protein: CASSFRDRENGYTF

clone size: NA
CDR3 length: 16
V gene: TRBV28
D gene: NA
J gene: TRBJ2-7
CDR3 DNA: TGTGCCAGCAGCTCCTGGGCCGGGACTGGAGGCAGCGAGCAGTACTTC
CDR3 protein: CASSSWAGTGGSEQYF

clone size: NA
CDR3 length: 13
V gene: TRBV5-1
D gene: NA
J gene: TRBJ1-1
CDR3 DNA: TGCGCCAGCAGCTTGAGTCGGTTCACTGAAGCTTTCTTT
CDR3 protein: CASSLSRFTEAFF

clone size: NA
CDR3 length: 13
V gene: TRBV9
D gene: TRBD1
J gene: TRBJ2-7
CDR3 DNA: TGTGCCAGCAGCCCGCAGGGGGCCTACGAGCAGTACTTC
CDR3 protein: CASSPQGAYEQYF

clone size: once
CDR3 length: 14
V gene: TRBV3-1/TRBV3-2
D gene: NA
J gene: TRBJ1-2
CDR3 DNA: TGTGCCAGCAGCCAAAGCGGCGGGGGCCATGGCTACACCTTC
CDR3 protein: CASSQSGGGHGYTF

clone size: NA
CDR3 length: 12
V gene: TRBV29-1
D gene: NA
J gene: TRBJ1-2
CDR3 DNA: TGCAGCGTTGTGCGGGTTCGGGACGGCTACACCTTC
CDR3 protein: CSVVRVRDGYTF

clone size: NA
CDR3 length: 14
V gene: TRBV28
D gene: NA
J gene: TRBJ1-4
CDR3 DNA: TGTGCCAGCAGTTTGTCAGAGTGGGGAGGTAAACTGTTTTTT
CDR3 protein: CASSLSEWGGKLFF

clone size: few
CDR3 length: 13
V gene: TRBV6-5
D gene: NA
J gene: TRBJ2-3
CDR3 DNA: TGTGCCAGCCAGGGGGGGGACACAGATACGCAGTATTTT
CDR3 protein: CASQGGDTDTQYF

clone size: few
CDR3 length: 15
V gene: TRBV27
D gene: TRBD2
J gene: TRBJ2-1
CDR3 DNA: TGTGCCAGCAGTTTTGGCCTAGCGGCTTACAATGAGCAGTTCTTC
CDR3 protein: CASSFGLAAYNEQFF

clone size: NA
CDR3 length: 14
V gene: TRBV30
D gene: TRBD1
J gene: TRBJ1-1
CDR3 DNA: TGTGCCTGGACCCAGGGGGAGGGTTCCACTGAAGCTTTCTTT
CDR3 protein: CAWTQGEGSTEAFF

clone size: NA
CDR3 length: 16
V gene: TRBV5-1
D gene: TRBD2
J gene: TRBJ2-5
CDR3 DNA: TGCGCCAGCGGAGTGGGGCGGGGGTCGTACCAAGAGACCCAGTACTTC
CDR3 protein: CASGVGRGSYQETQYF

clone size: NA
CDR3 length: 13
V gene: TRBV25-1
D gene: NA
J gene: TRBJ1-5
CDR3 DNA: TGTGCCAGCAGTGTAGGAATTAATCAGCCCCAGCATTTT
CDR3 protein: CASSVGINQPQHF

clone size: NA
CDR3 length: 11
V gene: TRBV5-4
D gene: NA
J gene: TRBJ2-1
CDR3 DNA: TGTGCCAGCAGCTCTAGTGTTGAGCAGTTCTTC
CDR3 protein: CASSSSVEQFF

clone size: NA
CDR3 length: 13
V gene: TRBV13
D gene: NA
J gene: TRBJ1-1
CDR3 DNA: TGTGCCAGCAGGTTGACAGTGGACACTGAAGCTTTCTTT
CDR3 protein: CASRLTVDTEAFF

clone size: NA
CDR3 length: 15
V gene: TRBV5-1
D gene: NA
J gene: TRBJ1-2
CDR3 DNA: TGCGCCAGCAGCTTGGTCCGGGGGAATCGGGATGGCTACACCTTC
CDR3 protein: CASSLVRGNRDGYTF

clone size: NA
CDR3 length: 14
V gene: TRBV5-1
D gene: NA
J gene: TRBJ2-1
CDR3 DNA: TGCGCCAGCAGCTTGATCTCTGGGCCTAATGAGCAGTTCTTC
CDR3 protein: CASSLISGPNEQFF

clone size: NA
CDR3 length: 12
V gene: TRBV6-5
D gene: TRBD1
J gene: TRBJ1-1
CDR3 DNA: TGTGCCAGCAGCCAGGGGGGCACCAAAGCTTTCTTT
CDR3 protein: CASSQGGTKAFF

clone size: NA
CDR3 length: 13
V gene: TRBV25-1
D gene: NA
J gene: TRBJ1-1
CDR3 DNA: TGTGCCAGCAGTGTCTCAGTGAACACTGAAGCTTTCTTT
CDR3 protein: CASSVSVNTEAFF

clone size: NA
CDR3 length: 13
V gene: TRBV12-3/TRBV12-4
D gene: NA
J gene: TRBJ2-5
CDR3 DNA: TGTGCCAGCAGTGATAGCGTCCAAGAGACCCAGTACTTC
CDR3 protein: CASSDSVQETQYF

clone size: NA
CDR3 length: 17
V gene: TRBV5-1
D gene: NA
J gene: TRBJ1-1
CDR3 DNA: TGCGCCAGCAGCTTTACCGGGACGAGCTCCAGGAACACTGAAGCTTTCTTT
CDR3 protein: CASSFTGTSSRNTEAFF

clone size: NA
CDR3 length: 13
V gene: TRBV9
D gene: NA
J gene: TRBJ2-7
CDR3 DNA: TGTGCCAGCAGCGTAGGGGGTTTTAGCGAGCAGTACTTC
CDR3 protein: CASSVGGFSEQYF

clone size: NA
CDR3 length: 16
V gene: TRBV30
D gene: NA
J gene: TRBJ1-4
CDR3 DNA: TGTGCCTGGAGTGTACGACGGGTGGAGGACTGGGAAAAACTGTTTTTT
CDR3 protein: CAWSVRRVEDWEKLFF

clone size: NA
CDR3 length: 13
V gene: TRBV29-1
D gene: TRBD2
J gene: TRBJ2-3
CDR3 DNA: TGCAGCACGAGCGGGAGGGCCACAGATACGCAGTATTTT
CDR3 protein: CSTSGRATDTQYF

clone size: NA
CDR3 length: 13
V gene: TRBV19
D gene: NA
J gene: TRBJ1-5
CDR3 DNA: TGTGCCAGTACAAGTACCCGGAATCAGCCCCAGCATTTT
CDR3 protein: CASTSTRNQPQHF

clone size: few
CDR3 length: 15
V gene: TRBV4-1
D gene: TRBD1
J gene: TRBJ1-4
CDR3 DNA: TGCGCCAGCAGCCAAGATGAAGGACAGGATGAAAAACTGTTTTTT
CDR3 protein: CASSQDEGQDEKLFF

clone size: NA
CDR3 length: 13
V gene: TRBV12-3/TRBV12-4
D gene: NA
J gene: TRBJ2-5
CDR3 DNA: TGTGCCAGCAGCGTACTAGCTTCGGAGACCCAGTACTTC
CDR3 protein: CASSVLASETQYF